This T cell receptor beta chain was identified in a study of shared clonotypes between healthy human individuals. Whole-study findings and limits: Compared with memory subsets, naive subsets generally had larger estimated richness.

The CDR3 runs to 13 residues. Trimming took off 0 bases at V and 13 bases at J, with 10 bases between the two ends. Germline V CDR1 and CDR2: PRHDT, FYEKMQ (reference sequence). Naive CD8 cells, CD45RO-negative and positively selected for CCR7, excluded terminally differentiated effector memory CD45RA+ cells. Produced via immunoSEQ multiplex PCR; TCRdb's table is partial and in-frame only. The sample shows about 2 million clones, about 95% of them seen only once. Only one count was recorded for this clone. No antigen is known for it. The rearrangement links TRBV13 to TRBJ1-6; a weak D match, TRBD1 (5 bases). Sequencing was carried out using naive CD8+ T cells sorted from blood. This receptor was taken from a man between 18 and 29 years old in good health. The CDR3 DNA reads TGTGCCAGCAGCTTAGGCCTAGGGGATCCCCTCCACTTT. Translated: CASSLGLGDPLHF. The variable domain in full, completed from reference TRBV13 and TRBJ1-6, reads AAGVIQSPRHLIKEKRETATLKCYPIPRHDTVYWYQQGPGQDPQFLISFYEKMQSDKGSIPDRFSAQQFSDYHSELNMSSLELGDSALYFCASSLGLGDPLHFGNGTRLTVT.